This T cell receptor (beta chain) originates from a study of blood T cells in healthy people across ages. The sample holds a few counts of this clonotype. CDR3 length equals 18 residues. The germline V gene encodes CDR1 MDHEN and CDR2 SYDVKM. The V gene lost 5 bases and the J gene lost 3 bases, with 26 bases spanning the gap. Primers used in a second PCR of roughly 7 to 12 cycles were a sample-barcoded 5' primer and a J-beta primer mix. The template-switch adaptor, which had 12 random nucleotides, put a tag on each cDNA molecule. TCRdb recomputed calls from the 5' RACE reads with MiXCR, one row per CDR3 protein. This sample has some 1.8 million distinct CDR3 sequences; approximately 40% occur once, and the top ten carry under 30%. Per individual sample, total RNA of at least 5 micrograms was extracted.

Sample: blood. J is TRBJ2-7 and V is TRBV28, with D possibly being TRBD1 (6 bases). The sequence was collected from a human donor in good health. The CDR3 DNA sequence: TGTGCCAGCAGTCACCCTGTTGTCTTAGGACAGTTAAGCTACGAGCAGTACTTC. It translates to CASSHPVVLGQLSYEQYF.